This T cell receptor beta chain was identified in a study of cytotoxic CD8 clonotypes in ibrutinib-treated CLL (dated by TCRdb to 2020 to 2022). Some background on the complete study: The cohort had about a dozen relapsed/refractory and around 15 treatment-naive patients; 17 were IGHV unmutated. Responses were partial in roughly 24 patients and complete in 2; after median 68 months follow-up, around 15 stayed in remission and around 12 progressed. All remission and progressive disease samples were collected while patients were still receiving ibrutinib. On average, each sample yielded around 250,000 productive templates and 85,000 to 95,000 productive rearrangements. Longitudinal samples were available for about 30% of the roughly 90 trial participants. Cryopreserved peripheral blood mononuclear cells were collected at three points: before therapy, at response, and at either sustained remission or disease progression. Response samples were obtained after a median of around eleven months of treatment, with a range of about 6 to 36 months. The investigation overall reported the following: Public clonotypes were rare and either contracted or stayed stable during treatment, and the rise in clonality at ibrutinib response reflected the expansion of private clonotypes. At baseline, clonality was higher than in age-matched healthy donors and showed a strong correlation with circulating CD8+ T-cell counts. An increase in clonality was observed at ibrutinib response, with clonality remaining stable during sustained remission and falling back toward baseline at progression. Sustained-remission and progressing patients did not have matched sampling times, and lymph node repertoires were not examined.

This clone occurred a few times. There is no known antigen for this receptor. No much larger clone exists at a distance of one base, and base qualities are not known. Its CDR3 holds 15 amino acids, cysteine through phenylalanine. Solely the CDR3 DNA is kept, with 45 bases framed from the first base. Trimming removed 2 bases from V and 6 bases from J; the gene matches leave 8 bases unexplained. CDR1 MNHEY and CDR2 SVGAGI were looked up in the germline V gene. Each clonotype received, on average, 10x coverage in deep resolution sequencing performed on a MiSeq, where the target depth lay between 1 in 1 million and 1 in 200,000 T cells. The immunoSEQ hsTCRB Kit was used to generate the TCR beta libraries. The authors' analysis ran thus. Data were analyzed with ImmunoSEQ Data Assistant and ImmunoSEQ Analyzer, with V, D and J genes assigned per IMGT definitions. Clonality, with values ranging from 0 to 1, was calculated as one minus the normalized Shannon entropy of productive rearrangement frequencies. Public clonotype analysis was restricted to overrepresented clonotypes comprising at least 0.05% of each patient's repertoire. Repertoires from thirteen age-matched healthy donors in immuneACCESS were used as clonality controls. TCRdb re-hosts the immuneACCESS table, in-frame sequences only. Its copies lack some clones; in the studies checked, an unresolved V gene accounts for under half of them, and the cause for the rest is not known. D and trimming were read from the DNA, whereas the V and J calls and clone size are those reported in that table. Here the sample has hundreds of thousands of clones; over 60% occur a single time. Roughly 6.7% of the sample rests with the top ten.

Approximately 2 micrograms of genomic DNA were extracted from cryopreserved PBMCs for TCR beta library preparation. High-throughput TCR beta sequencing was performed on longitudinal blood samples from CLL patients receiving ibrutinib monotherapy. The patients took part in an open-label, single-center phase 2 trial of ibrutinib monotherapy. This clonotype originated in a human donor with chronic lymphocytic leukemia. The chain is made from TRBV6-5 and TRBJ1-2, with TRBD1 identical over 8 junction bases. The sample in question was PBMCs, obtained after 36 months of ibrutinib treatment. The bases are TGTGCCAGCAGTTACGGACAGGGTAACCAGAATGGCTACACCTTC. Translated, it gives CASSYGQGNQNGYTF.